This T cell receptor (beta chain) was found in a study of cytomegalovirus exposure and HLA in healthy donors. General study results and limits: Confirmation was obtained in vitro that three CMV-associated chains are specific for CMV antigens.

The table came from immunoSEQ multiplex PCR; TCRdb's copy has only in-frame clones and leaves some out. The sample lists 180,000 or so clones, roughly 89% occurring once. Concerning this clone itself: Its matching antigen is unknown.

V lost 3 bases, J lost 3 bases, and 14 bases lay in between. The length of the CDR3 is 15 residues. The germline V gene has CDR1 SEHNR and CDR2 FQNEAQ (reference sequence). Source material: PBMCs. This clonotype originated in a woman between 25 and 40 years old in good health and CMV-seronegative. This chain uses TRBV7-9 with TRBJ1-1; D perhaps matches TRBD1 (6 bases). The CDR3 loop reads CASSLGNRGYTEAFF. The CDR3 DNA reads as TGTGCCAGCAGCTTGGGAAATAGGGGGTACACTGAAGCTTTCTTT.